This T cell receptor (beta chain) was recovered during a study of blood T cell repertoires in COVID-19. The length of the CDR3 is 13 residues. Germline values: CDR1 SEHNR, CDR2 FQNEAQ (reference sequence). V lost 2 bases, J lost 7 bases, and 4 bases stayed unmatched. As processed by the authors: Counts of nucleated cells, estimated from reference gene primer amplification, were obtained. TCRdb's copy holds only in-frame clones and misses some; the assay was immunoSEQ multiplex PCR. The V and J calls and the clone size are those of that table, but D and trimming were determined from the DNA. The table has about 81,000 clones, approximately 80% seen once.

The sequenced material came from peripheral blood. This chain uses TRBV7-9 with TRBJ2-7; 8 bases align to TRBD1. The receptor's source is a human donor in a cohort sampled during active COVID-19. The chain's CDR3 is CASSLQGAREQYF. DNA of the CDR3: TGTGCCAGCAGCTTACAGGGGGCAAGGGAGCAGTACTTC.